The next 5 T cell receptor beta chains were all read from a single sample in a study of T cells in Graves' hyperthyroidism and ophthalmopathy (dated by TCRdb to about 2019). Receptor libraries were prepared by multiplex PCR. TCRdb records Illumina HiSeq 2000 as the sequencer. TCR beta CDR3 regions were amplified from RNA transcripts. The TCR CDR3 was subjected to a first round of RT-PCR using the HTBI primer set and the Qiagen OneStep RT-PCR kit. TCRdb reran the public reads through fastp at Q25 and MiXCR, keeping productive beta chains. When rows share a CDR3 protein, they turn into one entry using the most common DNA and genes. The sample table holds more than 550,000 distinct CDR3 sequences, of which over 15% were seen once. Around 17% of the sample belongs to the ten largest clones. The specimen was blood. All receptors derive from a woman aged 50 to 60 with Graves' hyperthyroidism that later progressed to Graves' ophthalmopathy.

The rearrangement joins TRBV14 to TRBJ1-1; tentatively, D is TRBD1 (5 bases). Trimming removed 1 base at V and 4 bases at J, with 10 bases between. The CDR3 length is 14 residues. The germline gives CDR1 SGHDN, CDR2 FVKESK. The CDR3 reads CASSQVQGLTEAFF. As DNA, the CDR3 is TGTGCCAGCAGCCAAGTTCAGGGACTCACTGAAGCTTTCTTT.

This chain links TRBV24-1 with TRBJ2-2; possible D gene TRBD2, 5 bases. Trimming removed 3 bases at V and 3 bases at J, with 19 bases between. Germline assignment: CDR1 KGHDR and CDR2 SFDVKD. The CDR3 covers 18 residues. This chain's CDR3 is CATSDPGGPRSDTGELFF. The CDR3 nucleotides are TGTGCCACCAGTGATCCCGGAGGCCCTCGTTCGGACACCGGGGAGCTGTTTTTT.

This clonotype was counted ten times or more. The V gene is TRBV20-1, the J gene TRBJ2-5; TRBD2 matches 8 bases. The CDR3 runs to 13 residues. CDR1 is DFQATT, CDR2 SNEGSKA, per germline (reference sequence). V gave up 6 bases and J gave up 2 bases; unmatched junction bases: 5. The CDR3 spells CSALPGGQETQYF. The CDR3 nucleotides are TGCAGTGCCCTTCCGGGGGGGCAAGAGACCCAGTACTTC.

CDR3: CATSNNGPYEQYF. CDR3 bases: TGTGCCACCTCGAACAACGGCCCCTACGAGCAGTACTTC. This chain uses TRBV2 with TRBJ2-7; D not resolved. The CDR3 length is 13 residues. With 10 bases removed from V and 2 bases from J, the gap between germline ends came to 15 bases. Germline CDR1 and CDR2: SNHLY and FYNNEI.

The rearrangement links TRBV15 to TRBJ2-7; perhaps TRBD1 as D (5 bases). This CDR3 has 17 residues. Germline lookup yields CDR1 LNHNV and CDR2 YYDKDF (reference sequence). Trimming took 0 bases from V and 1 from J, leaving 16 bases between them. The CDR3 bases are TGTGCCACCAGCAGAGATATAAGGAGAAGACAGTCCTACGAGCAGTACTTC. Translating it yields CATSRDIRRRQSYEQYF.